The following is a TCR beta chain sequence with its context. The antigen is not known. This sample was taken from a study of T cell responses to AZD1222 COVID-19 vaccine. Study conclusions and caveats: Close to half of spike-specific TCRs reportedly recognize unmutated variant regions.

Sequenced by immunoSEQ multiplex PCR; TCRdb stores in-frame clones only, minus some. The repertoire holds about 130,000 clones, roughly 93% seen once, with under 7.5% in the top ten. V was pared by 1 base and J by 2 bases, with 13 bases between. Per germline, CDR1 SGHRS and CDR2 YFSETQ. The CDR3 runs to 15 residues. The TCR was taken from an adult in good health. This chain links TRBV5-1 with TRBJ2-7; D tentatively fits TRBD1 or TRBD2 (5 bases each). The source was peripheral blood, collected on day 0 of AZD1222 vaccination. This CDR3 reads CASSLFGDLTYEQYF. The CDR3 DNA reads TGCGCCAGCAGCTTGTTTGGGGACCTAACCTACGAGCAGTACTTC.